Listed here are 30 T cell receptor beta chains from one sample, sequenced in a study of blood T cells in healthy people across ages. Then a second PCR, running roughly 7 to 11 cycles, was carried out with a sample-barcoded 5' primer and a J-beta primer mix. TCRdb used MiXCR to reprocess the 5' RACE reads, holding one entry per CDR3 protein. This sample yields over 1.5 million distinct CDR3 sequences, of which around half are seen a single time; 2% to 2.5% belongs to the top ten. What was sequenced was blood. The receptor set was obtained from a woman in her thirties or forties in good health.

This clonotype was detected only a few times. The chain employs TRBV28 and TRBJ2-4; 9 positions match TRBD1. The DNA end favors TRBJ2-7, so the J call may be wrong. CDR1 is MDHEN and CDR2 is SYDVKM in the germline V gene. This CDR3 region has 14 residues. CDR3 bases: TGTGCCAGCAGTTCCTGGGACAGGGTCAACGAGCAGTACTTC. Translated: CASSSWDRVNEQYF.

With respect to this clonotype: Sequence at one end of the junction differs from germline and may be a read error. The chain joins TRBV9 to TRBJ2-4; 8 bases align to TRBD2. In germline, CDR1 is SGDLS, CDR2 YYNGEE. The CDR3 is 16 amino acids. Written as DNA, the CDR3 is TGTGCCGGCAGCGTAGGAGCGGGGGTAGCCAAAAACATTCAGTACTTC. Translated: CAGSVGAGVAKNIQYF.

This sequence joins TRBV6-5 and TRBJ1-1; weak D call: TRBD1 (5 bases). Germline CDR1 reads MNHEY; CDR2 reads SVGAGI. The V gene lost 2 bases and the J gene lost 0 bases, with 13 bases spanning the gap. The CDR3 has 16 amino acids. The CDR3 sequence is CASSYRQLSLNTEAFF. The DNA for the CDR3 is TGTGCCAGCAGTTACCGACAGCTATCTTTGAACACTGAAGCTTTCTTT.

This clonotype was observed a few times. V usage is TRBV12-3 or TRBV12-4 and J usage is TRBJ2-7, with D perhaps matching TRBD1 or TRBD2 (5 bases each). The V end lost 0 bases, the J end lost 0 bases, and 15 bases lay between the germline ends. The CDR3 totals 17 residues. The CDR3 region is CASSLAGTEELSYEQYF. DNA for the CDR3: TGTGCCAGCAGTTTAGCCGGGACGGAGGAGCTCTCCTACGAGCAGTACTTC.

This clonotype was detected only a few times. The chain combines TRBV5-6 with TRBJ2-4; 7 nucleotides agree with TRBD1. The V gene's germline CDR1 is SGHDT and CDR2 YYEEEE. The CDR3 is made up of 15 amino acids. V lost 4 bases, J lost 3 bases, and 7 bases stayed unmatched. The CDR3, as DNA: TGTGCCAGCAGCCCACGTGCAGGGGGCAAAAACATTCAGTACTTC. Protein sequence: CASSPRAGGKNIQYF.

A single count supports this clonotype. This chain connects TRBV5-1 to TRBJ2-3; no definite D call. V was pared by 4 bases and J by 0 bases, with 15 bases between. Germline-derived CDR1 and CDR2 are SGHRS and YFSETQ. This CDR3 region has 16 residues. In DNA form, the CDR3 reads TGCGCCAGCAGCCCCTCCCCCTTTTCTAGCACAGATACGCAGTATTTT. Translating gives CASSPSPFSSTDTQYF. The whole variable domain, filled in from reference TRBV5-1 and TRBJ2-3, reads KAGVTQTPRYLIKTRGQQVTLSCSPISGHRSVSWYQQTPGQGLQFLFEYFSETQRNKGNFPGRFSGRQFSNSRSEMNVSTLELGDSALYLCASSPSPFSSTDTQYFGPGTRLTVL.

The genes are TRBV7-3 and TRBJ1-1, with a tentative D call TRBD1 (6 bases). CDR3 length: 14 residues. V gave up 5 bases and J gave up 5 bases, with 15 bases separating them. Germline V gives CDR1 SGHTA, CDR2 FQGTGA. CDR3 bases: TGTGCCAGCAGCAATACAGGGAGAGGAACTGAAGCTTTCTTT. Its translation is CASSNTGRGTEAFF.

The V and J genes are TRBV9 and TRBJ1-5, with 8 bases lining up with TRBD1. Germline CDR1 is SGDLS and CDR2 is YYNGEE. Unmatched junction bases numbered 11, after V lost 4 bases and J lost 2 bases. This CDR3 has 17 amino acids. The CDR3 loop reads CASSPSGQGGGNQPQHF. CDR3 nucleotides: TGTGCCAGCAGCCCCTCAGGACAGGGCGGGGGCAATCAGCCCCAGCATTTT.

J is TRBJ2-1 and V is TRBV20-1; perhaps TRBD2 as D (7 bases). The CDR3 is 15 residues long. The ends were cut back, 6 bases at V and 6 bases at J, with 21 bases in the middle. CDR1 and CDR2 from the germline V gene are DFQATT and SNEGSKA (reference sequence). The CDR3: CSAPEGGGGINEQFF. CDR3 nucleotide sequence: TGCAGTGCCCCCGAGGGGGGGGGGGGGATCAATGAGCAGTTCTTC.

The rearrangement joins TRBV4-2 to TRBJ2-3; 12 bases match TRBD1. CDR1 is LGHNA, CDR2 YNFKEQ, per germline. The CDR3 runs 18 residues. The J segment lost 5 bases and the V segment lost 3 bases, leaving 12 bases of the junction unmatched. The DNA for the CDR3 is TGTGCCAGCAGCCACGATCCCCAGGGACAGGGGGCGTTAGATACGCAGTATTTT. Translating it yields CASSHDPQGQGALDTQYF.

This clonotype occurred a few times. This chain connects TRBV7-2 to TRBJ2-3, with a weak D call TRBD1 (6 bases). Germline CDR1 SGHTA, CDR2 FQGNSA. V dropped 4 bases and J dropped 9 bases, with 11 bases sitting between them. The CDR3 sequence is 12 residues long. In nucleotides, the CDR3 is TGTGCCAGCAGCTCACCAGGGACAACGCAGTATTTT. As protein: CASSSPGTTQYF. Drawing the rest from reference TRBV7-2 and TRBJ2-3, the complete variable domain is GAGVSQSPSNKVTEKGKDVELRCDPISGHTALYWYRQSLGQGLEFLIYFQGNSAPDKSGLPSDRFSAERTGGSVSTLTIQRTQQEDSAVYLCASSSPGTTQYFGPGTRLTVL.

V is TRBV28 and J is TRBJ2-5; no clear D gene. Judging by the DNA end, TRBJ2-7 fits better; the J call may be wrong. Germline CDR1 and CDR2: MDHEN and SYDVKM. The CDR3 runs to 12 residues. This CDR3 is CASSPQSREQYF. The CDR3 coding sequence is TGTGCCAGCAGTCCCCAAAGTCGCGAGCAGTACTTC.

This clonotype was detected ten times or more. One end of the junction does not line up with germline, which may come from a read error. This chain uses TRBV7-2 with TRBJ2-3; D is possibly TRBD1 (7 bases). The CDR3 spans 14 residues. Germline CDR1 is SGHTA and CDR2 is FQGNSA. CDR3 sequence: CASSLGGGPDTQYF. Written as DNA, the CDR3 is TGTGCCAGCAGTTTAGGAGGGGGCCCAGATACGCAGTATTTT.

The chain carries TRBV4-2 and TRBJ2-1, with unresolved D. The CDR3 consists of 19 residues. The V gene lost 4 bases and the J gene lost 0 bases, with 22 bases spanning the gap. CDR1 is LGHNA and CDR2 is YNFKEQ in the germline V gene. CDR3 loop: CASSPLERGNPNSYNEQFF. CDR3 coding DNA: TGTGCCAGCAGCCCCTTGGAGCGAGGCAACCCGAACTCCTACAATGAGCAGTTCTTC.

Only a few counts were recorded for this clonotype. CDR3 DNA: TGTGCCAGCTCCTACCGAGGGGCGCTCCAAGAGACCCAGTACTTC. Encoded protein: CASSYRGALQETQYF. This chain uses TRBV9 with TRBJ2-5, with D possibly being TRBD1 or TRBD2 (5 bases each). CDR1 is SGDLS, CDR2 YYNGEE, per germline. Trimming cost V 7 bases and J 1 base, with 17 bases left between them. There are 15 residues in the CDR3. The full variable domain, its missing parts supplied by reference TRBV9 and TRBJ2-5, is DSGVTQTPKHLITATGQRVTLRCSPRSGDLSVYWYQQSLDQGLQFLIQYYNGEERAKGNILERFSAQQFPDLHSELNLSSLELGDSALYFCASSYRGALQETQYFGPGTRLLVL.

In its sample, this clonotype was seen a few times. CDR3 sequence reads: CASSPPGRPDTQYF. The CDR3 DNA follows: TGTGCCAGCAGTCCCCCGGGGCGCCCAGATACGCAGTATTTT. The rearrangement links TRBV27 to TRBJ2-3, with D possibly called TRBD1 or TRBD2 (5 bases each). Germline V gene lookup returns CDR1 MNHEY and CDR2 SMNVEV (reference sequence). Trimming took 5 bases from V and 4 from J, leaving 13 bases between them. The length of the CDR3 is 14 residues.

V and J are TRBV28 and TRBJ2-4, with D possibly matching TRBD2 (6 bases). The V gene lost 3 bases and the J gene lost 1 base, with 10 bases spanning the gap. The CDR3 has 15 amino acids. Germline V gene data show CDR1 as MDHEN and CDR2 as SYDVKM. This chain's CDR3 is CASSFAGNAKNIQYF. As DNA, the CDR3 is TGTGCCAGCAGTTTCGCGGGGAACGCCAAAAACATTCAGTACTTC. Looking up the rest from reference TRBV28 and TRBJ2-4 gives the full variable domain: DVKVTQSSRYLVKRTGEKVFLECVQDMDHENMFWYRQDPGLGLRLIYFSYDVKMKEKGDIPEGYSVSREKKERFSLILESASTNQTSMYLCASSFAGNAKNIQYFGAGTRLSVL.

The V gene is TRBV14, the J gene TRBJ1-2; D remains ambiguous. Germline V gives CDR1 SGHDN, CDR2 FVKESK. V lost 0 bases, J lost 4 bases, and 12 bases lay in between. The CDR3 length is 15 residues. The CDR3 here is CASSQDGPRFYGYTF. DNA of the CDR3: TGTGCCAGCAGCCAAGATGGGCCCAGGTTCTATGGCTACACCTTC.

The rearrangement joins TRBV20-1 to TRBJ2-4; 8 positions agree with TRBD2. The germline V gene encodes CDR1 DFQATT and CDR2 SNEGSKA (reference sequence). The V segment lost 3 bases and the J segment 4 bases; nucleotides outside the gene matches: 2. The CDR3 length is 13 residues. CDR3 in amino acids: CSARVAGKNIQYF. The CDR3, as DNA: TGCAGTGCTAGGGTAGCGGGGAAAAACATTCAGTACTTC.

The CDR3 loop is CASSRGLTVTDTQYF. Here the CDR3 DNA reads TGTGCCAGCAGTAGGGGCTTAACAGTCACAGATACGCAGTATTTT. The J gene is TRBJ2-3, the V gene TRBV27; weak D call: TRBD1 (5 bases). Trimming removed 5 bases at V and 2 bases at J, with 14 bases between. Germline V lookup: CDR1 MNHEY, CDR2 SMNVEV (reference sequence). This CDR3 has 15 amino acids.

The genes are TRBV12-3 or TRBV12-4 and TRBJ1-2; 7 nucleotides align to TRBD1. J was trimmed by 4 bases and V by 5 bases; bases with no gene match: 7. This CDR3 is built from 14 residues. The CDR3 protein is CASSPGTVTYGYTF. CDR3 sequence (DNA): TGTGCCAGCAGTCCCGGGACAGTTACCTATGGCTACACCTTC.

The genes are TRBV28 and TRBJ2-5; 7 nucleotides agree with TRBD2. The germline V gene encodes CDR1 MDHEN and CDR2 SYDVKM. Unmatched junction bases numbered 11, after V lost 10 bases and J lost 0 bases. The CDR3 length is 15 residues. The CDR3 nucleotides read TGTGCCATCCTTAGAACCGGGGGGTACCAAGAGACCCAGTACTTC. The encoded protein is CAILRTGGYQETQYF.

The V and J genes are TRBV6-2 or TRBV6-3 and TRBJ2-4, with 8 bases that match TRBD1. The J call may be faulty, since TRBJ2-5 better matches the DNA end. The length of the CDR3 is 17 residues. Germline V gene lookup returns CDR1 MNHEY and CDR2 SVGEGT. The CDR3 DNA reads as TGTGCCAGCAGTTACCTTTCCGGGACAGGCCATGAAGAGACCCAGTACTTC. This translates into CASSYLSGTGHEETQYF.

This clonotype came up a few times. The chain carries TRBV7-9 and TRBJ2-7, with 10 bases that match TRBD2. Germline CDR1 SEHNR, CDR2 FQNEAQ (reference sequence). This CDR3 spans 14 amino acids. Unmatched junction bases numbered 10, after V lost 4 bases and J lost 10 bases. The CDR3 protein is CASSSPGLAKSQYF. Here the CDR3 DNA reads TGTGCCAGCAGCTCGCCGGGACTAGCGAAATCCCAGTACTTC.

This rearrangement joins TRBV10-2 to TRBJ1-2; maybe TRBD1 (5 bases). With 0 bases removed from V and 4 bases from J, the gap between germline ends came to 12 bases. This CDR3 region has 15 residues. In germline, CDR1 is WSHSY, CDR2 SAAADI. DNA of the CDR3: TGCGCCAGCAGTGAGTCGGGACGGACGTTCTATGGCTACACCTTC. It codes for CASSESGRTFYGYTF.

This clonotype was seen a single time. The V call is TRBV7-8, the J call TRBJ1-2, with 7 bases that match TRBD1. The CDR3 runs 17 residues. With V trimmed by 3 bases and J by 4 bases, 14 bases remained unmatched. Germline CDR1 SGHVS, CDR2 FQNEAQ. The CDR3 here is CASSFRTGQAYSYGYTF. In DNA form, the CDR3 reads TGTGCCAGCAGCTTCCGGACAGGACAGGCTTATTCCTATGGCTACACCTTC.

The chain uses TRBV19 and TRBJ2-7; D is perhaps TRBD1 (6 bases). Germline CDR1 LNHDA, CDR2 SQIVND (reference sequence). There are 14 residues in the CDR3. V lost 3 bases to trimming and J lost 3 bases, with 12 bases between them. The CDR3 bases are TGTGCCAGTAGTATGGGACACCTAGACTACGAGCAGTACTTC. Translated: CASSMGHLDYEQYF.

The rearrangement uses TRBV29-1 and TRBJ2-3; D possibly corresponds to TRBD1 (6 bases). Trimming removed 7 bases from V and 5 bases from J, with 13 bases in between. The CDR3 extends over 12 amino acids. The germline CDR1 and CDR2 sequences are SQVTM and ANQGSEA. CDR3 nucleotide sequence: TGCAGCGCCGAACAGGGTATAGATACGCAGTATTTT. It translates to CSAEQGIDTQYF.

This clonotype was detected only a few times. The chain is built from TRBV5-6 and TRBJ2-4; TRBD2 agrees at 8 bases. The CDR3 has 19 amino acids. V was pared by 0 bases and J by 0 bases, with 11 bases of the junction left unmatched. The germline gives CDR1 SGHDT, CDR2 YYEEEE. CDR3: CASSLGVGSGALAKNIQYF. Here the CDR3 DNA reads TGTGCCAGCAGCTTGGGTGTTGGTAGCGGGGCGCTAGCCAAAAACATTCAGTACTTC.

The rearrangement links TRBV29-1 to TRBJ2-3; the D call may be TRBD1 or TRBD2 (5 bases each). This CDR3 has 14 residues. The germline V gene has CDR1 SQVTM and CDR2 ANQGSEA. V was trimmed by 4 bases and J by 8 bases, leaving 19 bases between them. For the CDR3, the DNA is TGCAGCGTTGTTCCGGGGCCCGAGCTTGGTACGCAGTATTTT. This encodes CSVVPGPELGTQYF.